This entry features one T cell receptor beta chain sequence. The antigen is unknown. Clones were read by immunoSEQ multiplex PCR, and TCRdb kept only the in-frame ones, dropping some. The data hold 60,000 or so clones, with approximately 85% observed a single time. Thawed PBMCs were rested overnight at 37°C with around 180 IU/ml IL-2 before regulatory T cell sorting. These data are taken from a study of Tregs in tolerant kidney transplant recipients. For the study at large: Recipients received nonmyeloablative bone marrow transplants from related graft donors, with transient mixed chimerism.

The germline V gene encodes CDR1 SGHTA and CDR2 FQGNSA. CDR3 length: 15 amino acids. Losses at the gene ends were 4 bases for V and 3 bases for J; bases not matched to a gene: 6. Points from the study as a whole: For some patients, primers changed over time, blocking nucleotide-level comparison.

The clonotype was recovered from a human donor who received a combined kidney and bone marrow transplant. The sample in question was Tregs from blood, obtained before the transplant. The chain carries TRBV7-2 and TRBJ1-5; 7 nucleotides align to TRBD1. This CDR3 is CASSSQTGYNQPQHF. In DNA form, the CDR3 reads TGTGCCAGCAGCTCCCAGACAGGGTACAATCAGCCCCAGCATTTT.